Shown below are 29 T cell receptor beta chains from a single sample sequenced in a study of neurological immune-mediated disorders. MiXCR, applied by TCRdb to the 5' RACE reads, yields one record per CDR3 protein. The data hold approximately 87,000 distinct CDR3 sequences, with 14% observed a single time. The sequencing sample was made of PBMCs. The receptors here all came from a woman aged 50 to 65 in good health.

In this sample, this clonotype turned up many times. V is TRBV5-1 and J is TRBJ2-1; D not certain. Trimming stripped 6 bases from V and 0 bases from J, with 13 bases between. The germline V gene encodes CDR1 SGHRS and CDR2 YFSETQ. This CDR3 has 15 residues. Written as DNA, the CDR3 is TGCGCCAGCAACTGGCAGTCAAGCTCCTACAATGAGCAGTTCTTC. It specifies CASNWQSSSYNEQFF.

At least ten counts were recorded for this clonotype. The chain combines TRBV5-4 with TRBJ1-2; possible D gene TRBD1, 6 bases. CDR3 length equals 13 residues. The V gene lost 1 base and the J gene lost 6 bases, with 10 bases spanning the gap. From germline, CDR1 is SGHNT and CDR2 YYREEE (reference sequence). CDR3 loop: CASSLRGAHGYTF. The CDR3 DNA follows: TGTGCCAGCAGCTTGCGGGGGGCTCATGGCTACACCTTC.

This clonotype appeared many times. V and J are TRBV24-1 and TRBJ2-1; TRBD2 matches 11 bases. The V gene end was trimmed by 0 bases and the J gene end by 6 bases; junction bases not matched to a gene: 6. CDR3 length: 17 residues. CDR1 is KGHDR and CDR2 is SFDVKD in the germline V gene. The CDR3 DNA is TGTGCCACCAGTGATTTGGGTAGCGGGAGGGCGGCCAATGAGCAGTTCTTC. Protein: CATSDLGSGRAANEQFF.

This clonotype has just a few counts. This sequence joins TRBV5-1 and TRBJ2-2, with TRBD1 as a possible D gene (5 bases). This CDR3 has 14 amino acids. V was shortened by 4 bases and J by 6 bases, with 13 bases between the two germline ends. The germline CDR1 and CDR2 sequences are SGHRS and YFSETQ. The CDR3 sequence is CASSVPEGAGELFF. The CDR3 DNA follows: TGCGCCAGCAGCGTGCCAGAAGGGGCCGGGGAGCTGTTTTTT.

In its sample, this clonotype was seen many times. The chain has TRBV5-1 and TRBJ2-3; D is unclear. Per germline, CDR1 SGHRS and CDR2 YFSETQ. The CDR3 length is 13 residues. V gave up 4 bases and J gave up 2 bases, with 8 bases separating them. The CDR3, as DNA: TGCGCCAGCAGCAGACACTTCACAGATACGCAGTATTTT. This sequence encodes CASSRHFTDTQYF. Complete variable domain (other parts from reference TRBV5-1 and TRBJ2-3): KAGVTQTPRYLIKTRGQQVTLSCSPISGHRSVSWYQQTPGQGLQFLFEYFSETQRNKGNFPGRFSGRQFSNSRSEMNVSTLELGDSALYLCASSRHFTDTQYFGPGTRLTVL.

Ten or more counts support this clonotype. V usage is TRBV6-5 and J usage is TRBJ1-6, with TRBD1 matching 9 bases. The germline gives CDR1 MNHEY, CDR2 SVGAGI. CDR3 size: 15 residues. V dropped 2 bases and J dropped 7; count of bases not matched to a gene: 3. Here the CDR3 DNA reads TGTGCCAGCAGTTACATGGGGACAGGGAATTCACCCCTCCACTTT. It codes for CASSYMGTGNSPLHF.

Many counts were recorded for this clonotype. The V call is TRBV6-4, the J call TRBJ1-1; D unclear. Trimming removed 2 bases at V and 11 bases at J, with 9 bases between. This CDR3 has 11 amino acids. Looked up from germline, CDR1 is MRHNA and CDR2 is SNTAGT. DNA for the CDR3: TGTGCCAGCAGTGACCCCTGTGAGGCTTTCTTT. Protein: CASSDPCEAFF.

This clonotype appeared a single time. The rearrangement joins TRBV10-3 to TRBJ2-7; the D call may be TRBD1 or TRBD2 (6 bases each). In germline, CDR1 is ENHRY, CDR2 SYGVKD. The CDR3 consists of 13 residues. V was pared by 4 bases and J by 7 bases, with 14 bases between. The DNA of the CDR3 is TGTGCCATCAGTGGGGGGGCCGTTGGGGAGCAGTACTTC. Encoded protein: CAISGGAVGEQYF.

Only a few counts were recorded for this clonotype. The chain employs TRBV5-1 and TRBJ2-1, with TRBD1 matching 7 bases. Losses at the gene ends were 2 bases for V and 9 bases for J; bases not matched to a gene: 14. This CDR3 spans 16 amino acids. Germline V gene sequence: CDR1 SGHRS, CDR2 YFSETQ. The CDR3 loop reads CASSFFSPDREGEQFF. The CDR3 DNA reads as TGCGCCAGCAGCTTTTTCTCTCCAGACAGGGAAGGTGAGCAGTTCTTC.

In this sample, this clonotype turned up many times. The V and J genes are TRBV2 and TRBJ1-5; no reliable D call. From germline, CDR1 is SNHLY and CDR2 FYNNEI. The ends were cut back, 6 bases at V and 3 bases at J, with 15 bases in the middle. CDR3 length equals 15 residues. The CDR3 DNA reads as TGTGCCAGCAGCCCCCGTAGGACGAACAATCAGCCCCAGCATTTT. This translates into CASSPRRTNNQPQHF. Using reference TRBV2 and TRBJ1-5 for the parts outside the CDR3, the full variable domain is EPEVTQTPSHQVTQMGQEVILRCVPISNHLYFYWYRQILGQKVEFLVSFYNNEISEKSEIFDDQFSVERPDGSNFTLKIRSTKLEDSAMYFCASSPRRTNNQPQHFGDGTRLSIL.

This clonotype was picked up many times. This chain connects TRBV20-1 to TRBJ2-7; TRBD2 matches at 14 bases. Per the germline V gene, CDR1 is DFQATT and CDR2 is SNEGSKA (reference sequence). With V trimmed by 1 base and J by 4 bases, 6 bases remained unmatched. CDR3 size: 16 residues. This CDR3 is CSARGTSGGMTYEQYF. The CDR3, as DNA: TGCAGTGCTAGAGGGACTAGCGGGGGGATGACATACGAGCAGTACTTC.

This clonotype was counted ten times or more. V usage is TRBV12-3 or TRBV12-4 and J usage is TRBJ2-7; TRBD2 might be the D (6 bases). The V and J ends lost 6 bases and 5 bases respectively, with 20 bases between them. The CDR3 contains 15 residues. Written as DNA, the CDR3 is TGTGCCAGCAGCCCAGTTTGGGACTGGGGGGACGAGCAGTACTTC. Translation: CASSPVWDWGDEQYF.

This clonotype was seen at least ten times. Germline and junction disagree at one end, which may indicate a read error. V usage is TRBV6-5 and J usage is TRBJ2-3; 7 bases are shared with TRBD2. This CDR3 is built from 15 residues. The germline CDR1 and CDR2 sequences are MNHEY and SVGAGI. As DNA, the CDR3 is TGTGCCAGCACTTACGGGGGGACCACCACAGATACGCAGTATTTT. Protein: CASTYGGTTTDTQYF.

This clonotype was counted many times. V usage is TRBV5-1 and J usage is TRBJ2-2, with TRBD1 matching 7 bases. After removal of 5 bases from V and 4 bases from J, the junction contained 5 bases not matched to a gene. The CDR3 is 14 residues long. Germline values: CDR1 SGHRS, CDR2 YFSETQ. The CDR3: CASSQGVITGELFF. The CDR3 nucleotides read TGCGCCAGCAGTCAGGGGGTCATCACCGGGGAGCTGTTTTTT.

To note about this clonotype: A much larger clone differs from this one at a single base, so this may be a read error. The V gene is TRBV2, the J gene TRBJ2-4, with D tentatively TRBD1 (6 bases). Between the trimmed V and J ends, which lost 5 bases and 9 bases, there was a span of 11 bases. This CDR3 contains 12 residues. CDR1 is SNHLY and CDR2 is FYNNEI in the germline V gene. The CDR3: CASSTRGGIQYF. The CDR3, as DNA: TGTGCCAGCAGTACTAGAGGGGGCATTCAGTACTTC.

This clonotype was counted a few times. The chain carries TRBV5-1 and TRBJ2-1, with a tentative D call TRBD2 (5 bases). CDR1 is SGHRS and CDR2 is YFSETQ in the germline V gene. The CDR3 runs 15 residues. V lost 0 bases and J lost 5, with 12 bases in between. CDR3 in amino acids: CASSLVAGYNNEQFF. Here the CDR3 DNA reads TGCGCCAGCAGCTTGGTTGCGGGTTACAACAATGAGCAGTTCTTC.

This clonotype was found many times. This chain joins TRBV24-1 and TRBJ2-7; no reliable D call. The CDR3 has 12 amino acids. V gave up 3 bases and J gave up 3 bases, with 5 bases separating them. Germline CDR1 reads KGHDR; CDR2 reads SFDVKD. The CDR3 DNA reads TGTGCCACCAGTGATGGGTACTACGAGCAGTACTTC. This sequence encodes CATSDGYYEQYF.

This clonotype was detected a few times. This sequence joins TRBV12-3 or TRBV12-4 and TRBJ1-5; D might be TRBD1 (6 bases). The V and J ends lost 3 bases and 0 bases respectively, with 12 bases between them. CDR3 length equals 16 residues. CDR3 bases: TGTGCCAGCAGTTTCGGCGGGACACATAGCAATCAGCCCCAGCATTTT. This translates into CASSFGGTHSNQPQHF.

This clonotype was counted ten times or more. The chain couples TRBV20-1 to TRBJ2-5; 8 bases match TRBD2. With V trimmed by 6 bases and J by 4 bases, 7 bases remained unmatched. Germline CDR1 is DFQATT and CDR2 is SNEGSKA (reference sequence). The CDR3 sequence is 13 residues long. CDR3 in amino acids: CSARRGVTETQYF. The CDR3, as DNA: TGCAGTGCACGGCGGGGGGTGACAGAGACCCAGTACTTC.

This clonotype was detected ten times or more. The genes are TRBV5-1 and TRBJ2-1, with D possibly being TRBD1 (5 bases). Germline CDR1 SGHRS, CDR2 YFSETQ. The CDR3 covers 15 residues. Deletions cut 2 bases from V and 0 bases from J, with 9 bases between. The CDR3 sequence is CASSFQGISYNEQFF. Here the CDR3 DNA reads TGCGCCAGCAGCTTCCAGGGAATCTCCTACAATGAGCAGTTCTTC.

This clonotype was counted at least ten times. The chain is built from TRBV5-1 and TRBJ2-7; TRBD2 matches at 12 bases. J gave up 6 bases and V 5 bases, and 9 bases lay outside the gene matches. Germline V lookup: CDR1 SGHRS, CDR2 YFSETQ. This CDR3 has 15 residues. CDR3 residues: CASRRLAGGISEQYF. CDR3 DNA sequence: TGCGCCAGCAGGAGGCTAGCGGGAGGGATCAGCGAGCAGTACTTC. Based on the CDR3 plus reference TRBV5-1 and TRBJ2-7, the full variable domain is KAGVTQTPRYLIKTRGQQVTLSCSPISGHRSVSWYQQTPGQGLQFLFEYFSETQRNKGNFPGRFSGRQFSNSRSEMNVSTLELGDSALYLCASRRLAGGISEQYFGPGTRLTVT.

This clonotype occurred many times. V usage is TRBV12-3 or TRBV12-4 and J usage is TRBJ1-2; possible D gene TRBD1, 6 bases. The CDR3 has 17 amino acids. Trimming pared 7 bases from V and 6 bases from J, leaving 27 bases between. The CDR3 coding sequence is TGTGCCAGCAACCTCAGAGGGGGTAACGCTCCTCACGATGGCTACACCTTC. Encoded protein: CASNLRGGNAPHDGYTF.

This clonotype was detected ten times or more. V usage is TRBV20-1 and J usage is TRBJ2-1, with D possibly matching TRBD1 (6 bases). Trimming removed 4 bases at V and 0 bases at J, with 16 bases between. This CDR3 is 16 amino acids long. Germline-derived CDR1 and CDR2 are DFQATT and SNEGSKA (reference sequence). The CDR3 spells CSATAHQGSSYNEQFF. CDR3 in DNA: TGCAGTGCTACCGCCCACCAGGGGAGCTCCTACAATGAGCAGTTCTTC.

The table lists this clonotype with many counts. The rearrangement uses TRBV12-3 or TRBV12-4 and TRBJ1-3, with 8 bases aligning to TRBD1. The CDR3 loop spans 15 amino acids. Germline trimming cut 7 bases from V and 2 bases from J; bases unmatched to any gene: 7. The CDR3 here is CASTLDRDPGNTIYF. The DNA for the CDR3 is TGTGCCAGCACCCTGGACAGGGACCCTGGAAACACCATATATTTT.

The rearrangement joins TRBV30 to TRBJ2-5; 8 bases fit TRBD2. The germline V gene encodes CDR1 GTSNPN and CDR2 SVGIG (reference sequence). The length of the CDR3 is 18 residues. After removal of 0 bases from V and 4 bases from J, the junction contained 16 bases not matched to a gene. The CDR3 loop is CAWSVRTSLLHSGETQYF. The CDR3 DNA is TGTGCCTGGAGTGTAAGGACTAGCCTGCTTCACTCCGGAGAGACCCAGTACTTC.

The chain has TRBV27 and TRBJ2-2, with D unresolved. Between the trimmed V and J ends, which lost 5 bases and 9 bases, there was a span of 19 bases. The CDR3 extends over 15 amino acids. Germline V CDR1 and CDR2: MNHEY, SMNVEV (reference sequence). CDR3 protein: CASSTTLEVARELFF. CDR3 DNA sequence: TGTGCCAGCAGTACGACACTGGAAGTCGCAAGGGAGCTGTTTTTT.

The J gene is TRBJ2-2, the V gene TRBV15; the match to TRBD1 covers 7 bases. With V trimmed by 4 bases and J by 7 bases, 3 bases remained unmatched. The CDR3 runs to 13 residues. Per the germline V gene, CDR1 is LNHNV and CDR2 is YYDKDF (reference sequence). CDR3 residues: CATSNAGGGELFF. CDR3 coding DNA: TGTGCCACCAGCAACGCAGGGGGCGGGGAGCTGTTTTTT. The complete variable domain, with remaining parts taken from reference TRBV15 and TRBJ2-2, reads DAMVIQNPRYQVTQFGKPVTLSCSQTLNHNVMYWYQQKSSQAPKLLFHYYDKDFNNEADTPDNFQSRRPNTSFCFLDIRSPGLGDTAMYLCATSNAGGGELFFGEGSRLTVL.

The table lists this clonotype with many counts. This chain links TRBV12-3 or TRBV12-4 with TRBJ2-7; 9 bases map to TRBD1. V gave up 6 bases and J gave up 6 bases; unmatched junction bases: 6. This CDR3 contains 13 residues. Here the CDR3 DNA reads TGTGCCAGCAGCCGGGACAGGGAGTCCGAGCAGTACTTC. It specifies CASSRDRESEQYF.

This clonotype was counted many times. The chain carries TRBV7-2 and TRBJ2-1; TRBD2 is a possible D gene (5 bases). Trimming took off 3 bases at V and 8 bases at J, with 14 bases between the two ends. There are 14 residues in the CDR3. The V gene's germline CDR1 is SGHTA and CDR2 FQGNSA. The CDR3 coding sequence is TGTGCCAGCAGCTTCCTTGGGCCGGACTATGAGCAGTTCTTC. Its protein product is CASSFLGPDYEQFF.